These 26 T cell receptor beta chains were sequenced from one sample in a study of cytomegalovirus exposure and HLA in healthy donors listed by TCRdb under 2017. The library was prepared using the immunoSEQ multiplex PCR assay. The multiplex PCR relied on a mix of 60 forward primers for TCR Vbeta segments and 13 reverse primers for TCR Jbeta segments. This is the immuneACCESS table as TCRdb keeps it, with only in-frame sequences that have V and J called. A part of the clones is gone; compared with another copy, unresolved V genes explain less than half, and the rest is unexplained. The sample has 90,000 to 120,000 clones on record, roughly 80% of them singletons. Less than 3% of the sample is taken by the ten largest. Source material: PBMCs. Source of these receptors: a man aged 25-45 years in good health and CMV-seropositive.

V is TRBV5-6 and J is TRBJ2-1; tentatively, D is TRBD1 (6 bases). In germline, CDR1 is SGHDT, CDR2 YYEEEE. V was clipped by 0 bases and J by 9 bases, with 19 bases between them. The CDR3 has 16 residues. The CDR3 protein is CASSLGGGRRPGEQFF. The CDR3 coding sequence is TGTGCCAGCAGCTTGGGAGGGGGTCGGCGTCCGGGTGAGCAGTTCTTC.

Turning to this clone: An end of the junction does not agree with germline; a read error may underlie this. This chain connects TRBV19 to TRBJ2-6; TRBD1 aligns across 9 bases. CDR1 and CDR2 (germline): LNHDA, SQIVND (reference sequence). The CDR3 consists of 17 residues. The CDR3 loop is CASSQGQGGSGANGLTF. DNA for the CDR3: TGTGCCAGTAGTCAGGGACAGGGTGGTTCTGGGGCCAACGGCCTGACTTTC.

The V gene is TRBV11-2, the J gene TRBJ1-2, with 12 bases aligning to TRBD1. The trim removed 5 bases at V and 8 bases at J, leaving 6 bases unmatched. CDR1 is SGHAT, CDR2 FQNNGV, per germline. CDR3 length: 14 amino acids. CDR3 protein: CASSPGQGAGGYTF. The DNA for the CDR3 is TGTGCCAGCAGCCCGGGACAGGGGGCGGGAGGCTACACCTTC.

V is TRBV9 and J is TRBJ1-1; TRBD1 is a possible D gene (5 bases). V was pared by 1 base and J by 10 bases, with 8 bases between. CDR3 length: 11 amino acids. The V gene's germline CDR1 is SGDLS and CDR2 YYNGEE. For the CDR3, the DNA is TGTGCCAGCAGCGTATCTGGGGCAGCTTTCTTT. Its translation is CASSVSGAAFF. Drawing the rest from reference TRBV9 and TRBJ1-1, the complete variable domain is DSGVTQTPKHLITATGQRVTLRCSPRSGDLSVYWYQQSLDQGLQFLIQYYNGEERAKGNILERFSAQQFPDLHSELNLSSLELGDSALYFCASSVSGAAFFGQGTRLTVV.

The chain combines TRBV6-1 with TRBJ1-1; TRBD1 matches at 8 bases. The J segment lost 6 bases and the V segment lost 10 bases, leaving 13 bases of the junction unmatched. From germline, CDR1 is MNHNS and CDR2 SASEGT. There are 14 residues in the CDR3. The chain's CDR3 is CATRPQGANAEAFF. The CDR3 DNA sequence: TGTGCCACCAGACCCCAGGGGGCAAATGCTGAAGCTTTCTTT.

V gene TRBV5-1 combines with J gene TRBJ2-3; the match to TRBD2 covers 10 bases. The CDR3 sequence is 14 residues long. Per germline, CDR1 SGHRS and CDR2 YFSETQ. V trimming: 0 bases; J trimming: 5 bases; junction bases outside the gene matches: 0. Written as DNA, the CDR3 is TGCGCCAGCAGCTTGGGGACTAGCGGAGATACGCAGTATTTT. The encoded protein is CASSLGTSGDTQYF.

The rearrangement uses TRBV7-9 and TRBJ2-1; maybe TRBD1 (6 bases). Germline CDR1 and CDR2: SEHNR and FQNEAQ (reference sequence). Trimming shortened V by 6 bases and J by 14 bases, and 17 bases separated the two germline ends. The CDR3 extends over 12 amino acids. The CDR3 loop is CASSSGVDREFF. The CDR3 coding sequence is TGTGCCAGCAGTTCAGGGGTGGATAGGGAGTTCTTC. Looking up the rest from reference TRBV7-9 and TRBJ2-1 gives the full variable domain: DTGVSQNPRHKITKRGQNVTFRCDPISEHNRLYWYRQTLGQGPEFLTYFQNEAQLEKSRLLSDRFSAERPKGSFSTLEIQRTEQGDSAMYLCASSSGVDREFFGPGTRLTVL.

The sample holds a few counts of this clone. The chain links TRBV6-1 to TRBJ2-4; a possible D gene is TRBD2 (5 bases). The CDR3 sequence is 15 residues long. V lost 0 bases and J lost 9, with 15 bases in between. Germline CDR1 MNHNS, CDR2 SASEGT. For the CDR3, the DNA is TGTGCCAGCAGTGAAGCGCCAGCCGGGAAGGGCATTCAGTACTTC. Residues: CASSEAPAGKGIQYF.

In its sample, this clone was seen a few times. V gene TRBV6-5 combines with J gene TRBJ2-7, with 7 nucleotides matching TRBD1. J gave up 2 bases and V 2 bases, and 3 bases lay outside the gene matches. This CDR3 has 14 amino acids. Germline-derived CDR1 and CDR2 are MNHEY and SVGAGI. For the CDR3, the DNA is TGTGCCAGCAGTTACGGGGACAGCGCCTACGAGCAGTACTTC. It encodes CASSYGDSAYEQYF.

The chain joins TRBV7-9 to TRBJ1-4, with a weak D call TRBD1 (6 bases). Germline CDR1 is SEHNR and CDR2 is FQNEAQ (reference sequence). The CDR3 runs to 15 residues. V lost 1 base and J lost 4, with 10 bases in between. The CDR3 is CASSLGGRNNEKLFF. CDR3 DNA sequence: TGTGCCAGCAGCTTAGGGGGGCGTAATAATGAAAAACTGTTTTTT.

The chain employs TRBV6-1 and TRBJ2-7; 7 bases are a match to TRBD2. V dropped 6 bases and J dropped 2; count of bases not matched to a gene: 10. The CDR3 is 15 residues long. Per germline, CDR1 MNHNS and CDR2 SASEGT. The CDR3 nucleotides read TGTGCCAGCAGATCTAAGACTAGCAGTCCCTACGAGCAGTACTTC. Its translation is CASRSKTSSPYEQYF.

This chain links TRBV6-4 with TRBJ2-5; a possible D gene is TRBD1 (6 bases). V shed 5 bases and J shed 2 bases, with 15 bases lying between them. The CDR3 is 15 residues long. Germline CDR1 is MRHNA and CDR2 is SNTAGT. DNA of the CDR3: TGTGCCAGCAGTAAGATGGCAGGGGCACAAGAGACCCAGTACTTC. Encoded protein: CASSKMAGAQETQYF.

Turning to this clone: One end of the junction is discordant with germline, which a read error may explain. The chain recombines TRBV5-1 with TRBJ2-6; 7 nucleotides match TRBD1. This CDR3 comprises 15 residues. Germline CDR1 is SGHRS and CDR2 is YFSETQ. CDR3 region: CASSSDRAGANGLTF. The CDR3 nucleotides are TGCGCCAGCAGCTCAGACAGGGCTGGGGCCAACGGCCTGACTTTC.

The chain combines TRBV4-1 with TRBJ1-2, with D perhaps matching TRBD1 (5 bases). Trimming shortened V by 1 base and J by 0 bases, and 12 bases separated the two germline ends. Per the germline V gene, CDR1 is MGHRA and CDR2 is YSYEKL. This CDR3 region has 16 residues. The CDR3 loop is CASSQVGVEANYGYTF. In DNA, the CDR3 is TGCGCCAGCAGCCAAGTAGGGGTTGAAGCTAACTATGGCTACACCTTC.

V gene TRBV18 combines with J gene TRBJ1-5; D uncertain. Trimming took off 3 bases at V and 0 bases at J, with 6 bases between the two ends. Per the germline V gene, CDR1 is KGHSH and CDR2 is LQKENI. The CDR3 contains 14 residues. CDR3 coding DNA: TGTGCCAGCTCACCTATAGTTAGCAATCAGCCCCAGCATTTT. Translated, it gives CASSPIVSNQPQHF.

This rearrangement joins TRBV5-1 to TRBJ1-3; D may be TRBD1 (5 bases). Germline CDR1 and CDR2: SGHRS and YFSETQ. The CDR3 is 15 amino acids. Trimming removed 0 bases at V and 4 bases at J, with 11 bases between. The CDR3: CASSLGAGSGNTIYF. The CDR3, as DNA: TGCGCCAGCAGCTTGGGGGCAGGGTCAGGAAACACCATATATTTT.

By share of the sample, this clone is medium-sized. The V gene is TRBV5-1, the J gene TRBJ2-5; D is unresolved. CDR1 is SGHRS and CDR2 is YFSETQ in the germline V gene. This CDR3 is 13 amino acids long. V lost 2 bases to trimming and J lost 5 bases, with 10 bases between them. The CDR3 DNA is TGCGCCAGCAGCTTCGAATACGCGGAGACCCAGTACTTC. It specifies CASSFEYAETQYF.

This chain joins TRBV29-1 and TRBJ2-1; a possible D gene is TRBD2 (6 bases). The CDR3 sequence is 13 residues long. Germline lookup yields CDR1 SQVTM and CDR2 ANQGSEA. V lost 2 bases and J lost 4, with 9 bases in between. Here the CDR3 DNA reads TGCAGCGTTGAATTGGGGGGTTACAATGAGCAGTTCTTC. It yields the protein CSVELGGYNEQFF.

This clone was recorded only once. The chain combines TRBV6-1 with TRBJ1-3, with D unresolved. Between the trimmed V and J ends, which lost 6 bases and 7 bases, there was a span of 16 bases. The CDR3 runs 14 residues. Germline V CDR1 and CDR2: MNHNS, SASEGT. CDR3 DNA: TGTGCCAGCAGCCCAGGATGGGCTCGGAACACCATATATTTT. As protein: CASSPGWARNTIYF.

This sequence joins TRBV2 and TRBJ1-3, with unresolved D. The V gene's germline CDR1 is SNHLY and CDR2 FYNNEI. The CDR3 loop spans 13 amino acids. V lost 11 bases and J lost 0, with 11 bases in between. This CDR3 is CAEQSSSGNTIYF. Here the CDR3 DNA reads TGTGCCGAACAGTCCAGCTCTGGAAACACCATATATTTT.

The rearrangement joins TRBV10-3 to TRBJ2-2, with 9 bases aligning to TRBD2. The ends lost 8 bases at V and 2 bases at J; junction bases unmatched: 9. The V gene's germline CDR1 is ENHRY and CDR2 SYGVKD. The CDR3 has 16 residues. CDR3 sequence (DNA): TGTGCCATCCTGAGCGGGGGGACACAAAACACCGGGGAGCTGTTTTTT. Amino acid sequence: CAILSGGTQNTGELFF.

The chain recombines TRBV7-9 with TRBJ1-4; maybe TRBD1 (5 bases). The ends were cut back, 5 bases at V and 8 bases at J, with 15 bases in the middle. The length of the CDR3 is 14 residues. CDR1 and CDR2 (germline): SEHNR, FQNEAQ (reference sequence). CDR3 amino acids: CASSTQGGFEKLFF. Here the CDR3 DNA reads TGTGCCAGCAGCACCCAGGGCGGATTCGAAAAACTGTTTTTT.

This chain links TRBV4-2 with TRBJ2-3, with TRBD2 identical over 8 bases. The trim removed 0 bases at V and 6 bases at J, leaving 5 bases unmatched. Germline-derived CDR1 and CDR2 are LGHNA and YNFKEQ. The CDR3 totals 15 residues. The CDR3 DNA reads TGTGCCAGCAGCCAAGATCACGGGGGGGAGGATACGCAGTATTTT. It encodes CASSQDHGGEDTQYF.

Details on this clone: Germline and junction disagree at one end, which may indicate a read error. This sequence joins TRBV6-5 and TRBJ1-2; TRBD1 matches 8 bases. CDR1 and CDR2 from the germline V gene are MNHEY and SVGAGI. This CDR3 has 14 residues. The CDR3 region has the DNA TGCGCCAGCAGTGCAGGACAGGGAAACTATGGCTACACCTTC. Translating gives CASSAGQGNYGYTF.

The rearrangement links TRBV7-2 to TRBJ2-2, with 7 positions matching TRBD2. V trimming: 1 base; J trimming: 1 base; junction bases outside the gene matches: 9. Germline CDR1 is SGHTA and CDR2 is FQGNSA. The CDR3 extends over 18 amino acids. The CDR3 loop is CASSLGLVAGKNTGELFF. CDR3 bases: TGTGCCAGCAGCTTAGGGTTGGTAGCGGGTAAGAACACCGGGGAGCTGTTTTTT.

The rearrangement joins TRBV7-8 to TRBJ2-3, with 11 nucleotides matching TRBD2. Germline V gene data show CDR1 as SGHVS and CDR2 as FQNEAQ. CDR3 size: 16 residues. V trimming: 0 bases; J trimming: 4 bases; junction bases outside the gene matches: 3. The CDR3 DNA sequence: TGTGCCAGCAGCTTAGCTAGCGGGGGGGGGTCAGATACGCAGTATTTT. Protein sequence: CASSLASGGGSDTQYF. The full variable domain, completed using reference TRBV7-8 and TRBJ2-3, is GAGVSQSPRYKVAKRGQDVALRCDPISGHVSLFWYQQALGQGPEFLTYFQNEAQLDKSGLPSDRFFAERPEGSVSTLKIQRTQQEDSAVYLCASSLASGGGSDTQYFGPGTRLTVL.